This T cell receptor (beta chain) was observed in a study of regulatory T cells in long-lasting Graves disease. Library construction for TCR beta used iRepertoire HTBI primers and Arm-PCR of CDR3 regions. Via MiXCR, TCRdb re-called the multiplex PCR reads, giving one row per CDR3 protein. The sample has 350,000 to 550,000 distinct CDR3 sequences, around 15% seen once. In germline, CDR1 is MGHRA, CDR2 YSYEKL. The trim removed 1 base at V and 3 bases at J, leaving 7 bases unmatched. This CDR3 has 16 residues. Noted time point: newly diagnosed GD, antithyroid drugs for less than 3 months. The TCR library was made from RNA that had been extracted from PBMCs in TRIzol. The patients included were those that came from an endocrinology department in Xi'an, China. Separately, the same data were catalogued under a study of T cells in Graves' hyperthyroidism and ophthalmopathy. That study reports: The study based diagnoses on clinical symptoms, serum thyroxine and TRAb, thyroid ultrasound and orbital computed tomography. The primer set for the first-round RT-PCR of the TCR CDR3 was HTBI. The blood repertoire included most of the expanded thyroid clonotypes above 0.001.

This TCR came from a woman aged 45-65 years with Graves disease. V usage is TRBV4-1 and J usage is TRBJ2-5; the match to TRBD1 covers 8 bases. Sequenced here: peripheral blood mononuclear cells (PBMCs), sampled at new diagnosis, from a patient treated with antithyroid drugs. CDR3 loop: CASSQGSGQAKETQYF. Written as DNA, the CDR3 is TGCGCCAGCAGCCAAGGGTCGGGACAGGCGAAAGAGACCCAGTACTTC.